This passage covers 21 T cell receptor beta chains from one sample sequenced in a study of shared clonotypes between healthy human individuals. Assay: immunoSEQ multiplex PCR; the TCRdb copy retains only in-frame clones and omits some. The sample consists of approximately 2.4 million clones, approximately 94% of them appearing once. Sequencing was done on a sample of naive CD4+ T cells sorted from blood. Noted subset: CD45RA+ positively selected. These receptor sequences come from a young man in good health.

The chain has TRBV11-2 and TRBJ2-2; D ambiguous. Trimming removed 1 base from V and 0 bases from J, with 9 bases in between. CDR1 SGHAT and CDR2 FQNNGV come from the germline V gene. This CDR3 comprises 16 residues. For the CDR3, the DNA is TGTGCCAGCAGCTTAGCTGTTAAAGCGAACACCGGGGAGCTGTTTTTT. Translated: CASSLAVKANTGELFF.

In nucleotides, the CDR3 is TGTGCCAGCAGGGGGCCGTCTGGGGGCAGGGAAACTAACTATGGCTACACCTTC. Protein sequence: CASRGPSGGRETNYGYTF. The chain joins TRBV2 to TRBJ1-2; the D gene is possibly TRBD1 (6 bases). This CDR3 contains 18 residues. Germline V CDR1 and CDR2: SNHLY, FYNNEI. V lost 6 bases to trimming and J lost 0 bases, with 23 bases between them.

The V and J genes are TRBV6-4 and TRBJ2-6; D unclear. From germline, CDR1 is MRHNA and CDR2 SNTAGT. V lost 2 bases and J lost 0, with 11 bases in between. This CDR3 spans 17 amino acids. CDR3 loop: CASSDRGLVSGANVLTF. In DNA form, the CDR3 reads TGTGCCAGCAGTGACCGTGGGCTGGTCTCTGGGGCCAACGTCCTGACTTTC.

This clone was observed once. The CDR3: CASSIRDTAYGYTF. The CDR3 bases are TGTGCCAGCAGTATCCGGGACACCGCCTATGGCTACACCTTC. The V call is TRBV28, the J call TRBJ1-2; a weak D match, TRBD1 (6 bases). The germline V gene has CDR1 MDHEN and CDR2 SYDVKM. V gave up 5 bases and J gave up 4 bases, with 14 bases separating them. This CDR3 has 14 amino acids.

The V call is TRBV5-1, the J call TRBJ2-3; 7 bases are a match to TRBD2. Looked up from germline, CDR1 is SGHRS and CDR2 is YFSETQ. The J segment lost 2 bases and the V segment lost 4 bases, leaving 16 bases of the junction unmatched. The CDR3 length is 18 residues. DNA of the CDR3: TGCGCCAGCAGCAGGCGGGATCAGCGGGGCGGGAACACAGATACGCAGTATTTT. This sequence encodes CASSRRDQRGGNTDTQYF.

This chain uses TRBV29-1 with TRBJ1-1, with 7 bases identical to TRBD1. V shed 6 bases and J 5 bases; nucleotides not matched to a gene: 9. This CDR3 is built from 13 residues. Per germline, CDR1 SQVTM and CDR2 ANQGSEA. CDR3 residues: CSVGQILSTEAFF. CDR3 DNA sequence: TGCAGCGTGGGACAGATTTTATCGACTGAAGCTTTCTTT.

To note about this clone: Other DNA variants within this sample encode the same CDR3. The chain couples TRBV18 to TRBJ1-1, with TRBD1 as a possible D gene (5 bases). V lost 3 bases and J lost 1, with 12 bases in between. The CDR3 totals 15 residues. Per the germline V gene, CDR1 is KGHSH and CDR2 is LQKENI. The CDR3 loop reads CASSPGLGGNTEAFF. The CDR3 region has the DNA TGTGCCAGCTCACCGGGATTGGGGGGGAACACTGAAGCTTTCTTT.

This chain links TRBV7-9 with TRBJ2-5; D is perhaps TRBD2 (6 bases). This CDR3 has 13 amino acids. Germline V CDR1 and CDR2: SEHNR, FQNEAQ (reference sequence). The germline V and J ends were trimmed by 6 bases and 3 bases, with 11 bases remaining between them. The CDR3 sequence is CASRHTGEETQYF. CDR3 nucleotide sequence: TGTGCCAGCAGACACACGGGGGAAGAGACCCAGTACTTC.

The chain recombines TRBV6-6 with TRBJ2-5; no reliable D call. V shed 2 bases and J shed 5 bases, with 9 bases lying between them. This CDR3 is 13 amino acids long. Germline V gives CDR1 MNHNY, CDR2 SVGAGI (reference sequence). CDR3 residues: CASSYPIRETQYF. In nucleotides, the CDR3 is TGTGCCAGCAGTTACCCCATTAGGGAGACCCAGTACTTC.

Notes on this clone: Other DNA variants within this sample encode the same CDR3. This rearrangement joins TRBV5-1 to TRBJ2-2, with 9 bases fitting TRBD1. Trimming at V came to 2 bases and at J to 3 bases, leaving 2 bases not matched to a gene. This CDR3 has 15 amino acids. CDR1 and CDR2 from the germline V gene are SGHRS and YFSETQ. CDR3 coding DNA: TGCGCCAGCAGCTTCAGGACAGGGGACACCGGGGAGCTGTTTTTT. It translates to CASSFRTGDTGELFF.

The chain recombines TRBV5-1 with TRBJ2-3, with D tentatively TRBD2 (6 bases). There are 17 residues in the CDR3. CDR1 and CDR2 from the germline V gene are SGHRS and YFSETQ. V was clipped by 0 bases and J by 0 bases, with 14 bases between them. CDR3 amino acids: CASSLGGTLPSTDTQYF. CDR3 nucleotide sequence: TGCGCCAGCAGCTTGGGGGGGACTTTGCCTAGCACAGATACGCAGTATTTT.

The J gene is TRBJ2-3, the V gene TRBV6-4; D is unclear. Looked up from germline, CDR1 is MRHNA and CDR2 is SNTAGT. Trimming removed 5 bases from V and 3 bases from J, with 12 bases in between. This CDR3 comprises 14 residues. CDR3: CASSPRPETDTQYF. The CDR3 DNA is TGTGCCAGCAGTCCTCGACCAGAAACAGATACGCAGTATTTT.

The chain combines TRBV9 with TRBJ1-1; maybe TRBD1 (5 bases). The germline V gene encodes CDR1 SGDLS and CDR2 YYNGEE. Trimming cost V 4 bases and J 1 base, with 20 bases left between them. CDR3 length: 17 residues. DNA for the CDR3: TGTGCCAGCAGCAAAAAAGGGATGGGGCAAACGAACACTGAAGCTTTCTTT. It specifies CASSKKGMGQTNTEAFF.

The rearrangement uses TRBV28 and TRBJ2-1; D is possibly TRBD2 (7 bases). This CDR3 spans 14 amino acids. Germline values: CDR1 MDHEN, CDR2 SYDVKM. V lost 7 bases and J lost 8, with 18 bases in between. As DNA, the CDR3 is TGTGCCAGCACCTTCTCTGGGGGGGGGCATGAGCAGTTCTTC. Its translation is CASTFSGGGHEQFF.

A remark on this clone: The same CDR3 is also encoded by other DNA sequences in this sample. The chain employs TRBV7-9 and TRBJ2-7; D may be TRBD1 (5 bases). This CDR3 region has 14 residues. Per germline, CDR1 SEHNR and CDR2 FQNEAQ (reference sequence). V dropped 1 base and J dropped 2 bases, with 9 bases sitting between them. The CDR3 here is CASSLGTLTYEQYF. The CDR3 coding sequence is TGTGCCAGCAGCTTAGGGACACTTACCTACGAGCAGTACTTC.

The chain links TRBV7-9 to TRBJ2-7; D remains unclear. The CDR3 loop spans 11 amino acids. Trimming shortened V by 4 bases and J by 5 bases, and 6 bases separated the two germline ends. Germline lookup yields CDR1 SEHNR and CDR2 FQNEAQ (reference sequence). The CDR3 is CASSSSDEQYF. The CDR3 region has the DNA TGTGCCAGCAGCTCTAGTGACGAGCAGTACTTC.

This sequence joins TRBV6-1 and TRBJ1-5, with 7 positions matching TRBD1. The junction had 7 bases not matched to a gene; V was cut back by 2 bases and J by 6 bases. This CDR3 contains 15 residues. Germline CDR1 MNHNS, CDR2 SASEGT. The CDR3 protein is CASSETSTGFQPQHF. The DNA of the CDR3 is TGTGCCAGCAGTGAAACCTCGACAGGGTTTCAGCCCCAGCATTTT.

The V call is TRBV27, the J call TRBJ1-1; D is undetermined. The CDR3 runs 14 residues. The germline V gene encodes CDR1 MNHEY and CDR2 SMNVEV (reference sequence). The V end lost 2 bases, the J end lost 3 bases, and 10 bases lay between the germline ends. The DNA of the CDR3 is TGTGCCAGCAGTTTAGCGGGAATGCACACTGAAGCTTTCTTT. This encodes CASSLAGMHTEAFF.

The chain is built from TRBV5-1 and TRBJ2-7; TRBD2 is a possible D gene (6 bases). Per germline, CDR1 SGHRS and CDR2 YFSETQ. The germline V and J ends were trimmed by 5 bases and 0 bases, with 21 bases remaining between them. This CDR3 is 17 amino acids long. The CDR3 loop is CASRIGGPAGISYEQYF. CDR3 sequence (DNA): TGCGCCAGCAGAATAGGAGGGCCGGCGGGGATCTCCTACGAGCAGTACTTC. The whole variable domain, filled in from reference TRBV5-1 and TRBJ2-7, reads KAGVTQTPRYLIKTRGQQVTLSCSPISGHRSVSWYQQTPGQGLQFLFEYFSETQRNKGNFPGRFSGRQFSNSRSEMNVSTLELGDSALYLCASRIGGPAGISYEQYFGPGTRLTVT.

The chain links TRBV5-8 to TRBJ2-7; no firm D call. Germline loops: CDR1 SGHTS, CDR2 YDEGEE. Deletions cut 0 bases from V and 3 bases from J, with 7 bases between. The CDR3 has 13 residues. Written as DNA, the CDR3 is TGTGCCAGCAGCTTGGGAGGTCGCTACGAGCAGTACTTC. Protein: CASSLGGRYEQYF. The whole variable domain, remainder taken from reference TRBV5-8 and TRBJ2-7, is EAGVTQSPTHLIKTRGQQATLRCSPISGHTSVYWYQQALGLGLQFLLWYDEGEERNRGNFPPRFSGRQFPNYSSELNVNALELEDSALYLCASSLGGRYEQYFGPGTRLTVT.

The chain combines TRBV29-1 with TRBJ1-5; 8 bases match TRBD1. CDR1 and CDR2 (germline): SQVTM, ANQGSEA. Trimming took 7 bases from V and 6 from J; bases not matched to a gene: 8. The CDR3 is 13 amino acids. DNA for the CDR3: TGCAGCGCCGGACAGGGTGATGGTCAGCCCCAGCATTTT. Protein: CSAGQGDGQPQHF.